This note documents a single TCR beta chain sequence. Its antigen is still unknown. One base away there is no much larger clone; base qualities are not given. These data belong to a study of T-cell reconstitution after alpha-beta-depleted transplantation in children (dated by TCRdb to 2016 to 2017). A note on the overall study: Using TCR repertoire profiling, the study quantitatively followed how T-cell immune reconstitution unfolded in children after TCRalphabeta/CD19-depleted allogeneic hematopoietic cell transplantation. Study-wide conclusions, independent of this receptor: About two months after transplant, the apparently early recovery of alphabetaT-cell counts reportedly depended on just several hundred clones that had expanded rapidly and came from non-depleted graft cells. Over subsequent months, a decline in hyperexpanded clone frequencies was noted, and after one year, T-cell counts and TCRbeta diversity were mostly ascribed to newly produced T cells. The high TCRbeta diversity at day 60 in some patients was ascribed to recipient T cells and intrathymic progenitors that had survived conditioning.

Reading from cysteine to phenylalanine, the CDR3 counts 12 amino acids. The only DNA kept is the CDR3, 36 bases in frame from the first base. Trimming accounts for 7 bases at V and 8 bases at J, while the number of junction bases matched to no gene is 9. The germline V gene (reference sequence) sets CDR1 to DFQATT and CDR2 to SNEGSKA. The receptor library was made with PCR. Data came from an Illumina HiSeq 2500. To normalize quantification of the TCRbeta repertoire, the TCR libraries were built with molecular barcoding that relied on unique molecular identifiers. TCRdb's own reprocessing of the public reads used fastp at Q25 and MiXCR and kept productive beta chains. Each entry is one CDR3 protein sequence, shown with its most common DNA and genes. The sample table contains 700,000 to 850,000 distinct CDR3 sequences; only one count was recorded for less than 20% of them. Approximately 4.5% of the sample goes to the ten largest clones.

The label giving this sample's treatment or condition can be read as: allogeneic hematopoietic cell transplantation with graft depleted of TCRalphabeta T cells and CD19 B cells. TCRalphabeta/CD19-depleted allogeneic hematopoietic cell grafts were given to the transplant recipients, all of whom were children. Material: PBMCs, mostly from graft donor cells, obtained 360 days after TCRalphabeta/CD19-depleted stem cell transplant. The clonotype comes from a male patient aged 5 to 17 who had a stem cell transplant for acute lymphoblastic leukemia, so the T cells may come from the graft donor. The rearranged segments are TRBV20-1 and TRBJ1-2; 8 of the junction bases match TRBD1. The bases read TGCAGTGGCTTTCGGACAGGGCAGGGCTACACCTTC. It translates to CSGFRTGQGYTF.